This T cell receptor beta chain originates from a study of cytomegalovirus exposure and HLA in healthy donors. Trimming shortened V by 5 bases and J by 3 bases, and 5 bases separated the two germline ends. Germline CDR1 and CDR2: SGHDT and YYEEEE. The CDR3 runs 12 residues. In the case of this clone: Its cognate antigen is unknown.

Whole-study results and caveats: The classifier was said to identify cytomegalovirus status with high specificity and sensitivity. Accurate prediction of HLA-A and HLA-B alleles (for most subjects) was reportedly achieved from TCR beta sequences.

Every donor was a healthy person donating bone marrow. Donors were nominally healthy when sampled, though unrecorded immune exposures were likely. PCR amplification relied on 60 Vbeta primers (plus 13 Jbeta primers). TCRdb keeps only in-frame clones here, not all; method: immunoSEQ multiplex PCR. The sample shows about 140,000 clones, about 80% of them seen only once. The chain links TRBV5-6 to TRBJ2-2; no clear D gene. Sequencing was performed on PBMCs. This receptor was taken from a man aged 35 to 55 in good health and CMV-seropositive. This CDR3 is CASSSYTGELFF. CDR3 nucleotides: TGTGCCAGCAGTTCCTACACCGGGGAGCTGTTTTTT. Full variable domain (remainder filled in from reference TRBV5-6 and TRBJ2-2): DAGVTQSPTHLIKTRGQQVTLRCSPKSGHDTVSWYQQALGQGPQFIFQYYEEEERQRGNFPDRFSGHQFPNYSSELNVNALLLGDSALYLCASSSYTGELFFGEGSRLTVL.